The next 8 T cell receptor beta chains were all read from a single sample in a study of neurological immune-mediated disorders. MiXCR, applied by TCRdb to the 5' RACE reads, yields one record per CDR3 protein. The table lists approximately 50,000 distinct CDR3 sequences, 9% to 12% of them singletons. The sequenced sample consisted of PBMCs. These receptors were taken from a man aged 65 to 79 with HTLV-1-associated myelopathy (HAM/TSP).

There are a few counts of this clonotype. The chain employs TRBV9 and TRBJ2-1, with 13 bases that match TRBD2. Germline V gives CDR1 SGDLS, CDR2 YYNGEE. V trimming: 2 bases; J trimming: 7 bases; junction bases outside the gene matches: 9. The CDR3 runs 17 residues. CDR3 region: CASSVLGGTSGINEQFF. CDR3 nucleotide sequence: TGTGCCAGCAGCGTCCTTGGTGGGACTAGCGGGATAAATGAGCAGTTCTTC.

This clonotype was seen repeatedly, ten times or more. As DNA, the CDR3 is TGCGCCAGCAGCCCGGGGGGCGGGAGGGCCGACAATGAGCAGTTCTTC. Its protein product is CASSPGGGRADNEQFF. V and J are TRBV5-1 and TRBJ2-1, with 9 positions matching TRBD2. V lost 4 bases to trimming and J lost 5 bases; unmatched junction nucleotides: 10. This CDR3 comprises 16 residues. Per germline, CDR1 SGHRS and CDR2 YFSETQ.

Comment on this clonotype: At one of its ends the junction is not consistent with the germline gene, which may arise from a read error. The rearrangement links TRBV12-3 or TRBV12-4 to TRBJ2-2, with 10 nucleotides matching TRBD1. There are 16 residues in the CDR3. For the CDR3, the DNA is TGTTCCAGCAGACTCGACAGGGGGCGAGGCACCGTGGAGCTGTTTTTT. This encodes CSSRLDRGRGTVELFF.

V usage is TRBV6-5 and J usage is TRBJ2-3; D may be TRBD2 (5 bases). CDR1 and CDR2 (germline): MNHEY, SVGAGI. Between the trimmed V and J ends, which lost 8 bases and 0 bases, there was a span of 9 bases. CDR3 size: 13 residues. The CDR3 region has the DNA TGTGCCAGCCGAAGGACTAGCACAGATACGCAGTATTTT. Amino acids: CASRRTSTDTQYF.

This clonotype was picked up many times. The gene calls are TRBV10-3 and TRBJ2-5; 9 bases are a match to TRBD2. The J segment lost 5 bases and the V segment lost 2 bases, leaving 6 bases of the junction unmatched. The length of the CDR3 is 15 residues. Germline V gives CDR1 ENHRY, CDR2 SYGVKD. The CDR3 loop is CAISEGAGGDETQYF. As DNA, the CDR3 is TGTGCCATCAGTGAGGGGGCGGGGGGGGACGAGACCCAGTACTTC.

This clonotype was seen many times. This chain links TRBV7-8 with TRBJ2-7; D not certain. V dropped 2 bases and J dropped 3 bases, with 8 bases sitting between them. The CDR3 has 13 amino acids. Germline V lookup: CDR1 SGHVS, CDR2 FQNEAQ. The DNA for the CDR3 is TGTGCCAGCAGCTTAACGGAGTTCTACGAGCAGTACTTC. It is translated as CASSLTEFYEQYF.

This clonotype appeared many times. V is TRBV6-2 or TRBV6-3 and J is TRBJ1-5; 7 nucleotides match TRBD1. Trimming at V came to 8 bases and at J to 5 bases, leaving 6 bases not matched to a gene. This CDR3 is 13 amino acids long. In germline, CDR1 is MNHEY, CDR2 SVGEGT. The CDR3 spells CASGYDRDQPQHF. The CDR3 nucleotides read TGTGCCAGCGGGTATGACAGGGATCAGCCCCAGCATTTT.

This clonotype came up many times. A read error may account for a junction end that differs from germline. The chain joins TRBV9 to TRBJ2-1; 10 bases align to TRBD1. CDR3 length equals 13 residues. Germline CDR1 and CDR2: SGDLS and YYNGEE. The CDR3 DNA reads TGTGCCAGCAGCAATAGACCCGGGACAGGGGTTTACTTC. Amino acid sequence: CASSNRPGTGVYF.